The next 32 T cell receptor beta chains were all read from a single sample in a study of control samples from healthy donors and cancer patients. TCRdb's copy holds only in-frame clones and misses some; the assay was immunoSEQ multiplex PCR. Listed are about 190,000 clones; around 2% falls within the top ten. The material sequenced was blood. These receptors came from a woman aged 25 to 39 in good health.

The V and J genes are TRBV5-8 and TRBJ1-2, with D possibly matching TRBD1 (5 bases). The V end lost 0 bases, the J end lost 8 bases, and 11 bases lay between the germline ends. This CDR3 has 13 residues. The germline gives CDR1 SGHTS, CDR2 YDEGEE. The CDR3 sequence: CASSLARGGGYTF. The CDR3, as DNA: TGTGCCAGCAGCTTGGCTAGGGGCGGCGGCTACACCTTC. The variable domain in full, completed from reference TRBV5-8 and TRBJ1-2, reads EAGVTQSPTHLIKTRGQQATLRCSPISGHTSVYWYQQALGLGLQFLLWYDEGEERNRGNFPPRFSGRQFPNYSSELNVNALELEDSALYLCASSLARGGGYTFGSGTRLTVV.

The rearrangement uses TRBV2 and TRBJ1-5; D remains unclear. Per germline, CDR1 SNHLY and CDR2 FYNNEI. V was trimmed by 4 bases and J by 9 bases, leaving 13 bases between them. The CDR3 totals 13 residues. CDR3 in amino acids: CASSGSWVRPQHF. The CDR3 DNA sequence: TGTGCCAGCAGTGGGAGTTGGGTACGGCCCCAGCATTTT.

This rearrangement joins TRBV5-1 to TRBJ1-2; a weak D match, TRBD1 (6 bases). The CDR3 covers 15 residues. Germline loops: CDR1 SGHRS, CDR2 YFSETQ. The germline V and J ends were trimmed by 0 bases and 4 bases, with 13 bases remaining between them. The CDR3 here is CASSLGDIDVYGYTF. The CDR3 nucleotides read TGCGCCAGCAGCTTGGGGGACATCGACGTCTATGGCTACACCTTC.

The chain couples TRBV21-1 to TRBJ2-5; the table's D call of TRBD2 was not tested on the DNA. TRBV21-1 is a pseudogene segment. This CDR3 is built from 11 residues. The CDR3 spells CASSNRETQYF. CDR3 DNA: TGTGCCAGCAGCAATCGGGAGACCCAGTACTTC.

For this clone: The sample has other DNA sequences that encode this CDR3 too. CDR3 sequence reads: CASIRQGNTEAFF. The CDR3 nucleotides are TGTGCCAGCATTAGACAGGGGAACACTGAAGCTTTCTTT. The V and J genes are TRBV12-3 or TRBV12-4 and TRBJ1-1, with TRBD1 identical over 7 bases. The CDR3 extends over 13 amino acids. V was clipped by 7 bases and J by 1 base; unmatched bases: 3.

This sequence joins TRBV2 and TRBJ2-7, with D tentatively TRBD1 or TRBD2 (5 bases each). Germline V gene sequence: CDR1 SNHLY, CDR2 FYNNEI. CDR3 length: 16 residues. Trimming cost V 6 bases and J 5 bases, with 23 bases left between them. Here the CDR3 reads CASSPRSAMRGHEQYF. The CDR3 bases are TGTGCCAGCAGCCCTAGGTCGGCCATGAGGGGTCACGAGCAGTACTTC.

The chain joins TRBV4-2 to TRBJ2-7, with TRBD1 identical over 10 bases. The CDR3 extends over 14 amino acids. J was trimmed by 5 bases and V by 5 bases; bases with no gene match: 6. Per the germline V gene, CDR1 is LGHNA and CDR2 is YNFKEQ. CDR3: CASSTRDRGNEQYF. As DNA, the CDR3 is TGTGCCAGCAGCACCCGGGACAGGGGCAACGAGCAGTACTTC.

The chain carries TRBV14 and TRBJ1-6; D remains unclear. The germline V gene encodes CDR1 SGHDN and CDR2 FVKESK. The V gene lost 2 bases and the J gene lost 8 bases, with 13 bases spanning the gap. This CDR3 is built from 15 residues. The CDR3 loop reads CASSQTGWRDSPLHF. CDR3 in DNA: TGTGCCAGCAGCCAAACCGGGTGGAGAGATTCACCCCTCCACTTT.

This chain joins TRBV6-5 and TRBJ2-7; 7 nucleotides line up with TRBD1. The CDR3 runs 13 residues. The germline CDR1 and CDR2 sequences are MNHEY and SVGAGI. Losses at the gene ends were 6 bases for V and 5 bases for J; bases not matched to a gene: 7. The CDR3 nucleotides are TGTGCCAGCAGGCAAACAGGGGCCCACGAGCAGTACTTC. Translation: CASRQTGAHEQYF.

The rearrangement joins TRBV2 to TRBJ2-7; D perhaps matches TRBD1 (5 bases). Per the germline V gene, CDR1 is SNHLY and CDR2 is FYNNEI. V lost 5 bases, J lost 5 bases, and 7 bases lay in between. The CDR3 extends over 11 amino acids. DNA of the CDR3: TGTGCCAGCAGTCAGGGTCACGAGCAGTACTTC. Encoded protein: CASSQGHEQYF. The full variable domain, its missing parts supplied by reference TRBV2 and TRBJ2-7, is EPEVTQTPSHQVTQMGQEVILRCVPISNHLYFYWYRQILGQKVEFLVSFYNNEISEKSEIFDDQFSVERPDGSNFTLKIRSTKLEDSAMYFCASSQGHEQYFGPGTRLTVT.

This rearrangement joins TRBV28 to TRBJ1-1; no clear D gene. The V end was cut by 2 bases, the J end by 8 bases, with 15 bases between. Per the germline V gene, CDR1 is MDHEN and CDR2 is SYDVKM. The CDR3 contains 14 residues. CDR3 sequence: CASSLPSRGREAFF. The CDR3, as DNA: TGTGCCAGCAGTTTACCGTCGCGGGGTAGGGAAGCTTTCTTT. Full variable domain (remainder filled in from reference TRBV28 and TRBJ1-1): DVKVTQSSRYLVKRTGEKVFLECVQDMDHENMFWYRQDPGLGLRLIYFSYDVKMKEKGDIPEGYSVSREKKERFSLILESASTNQTSMYLCASSLPSRGREAFFGQGTRLTVV.

The gene calls are TRBV6-5 and TRBJ2-2; a possible D gene is TRBD1 (6 bases). The CDR3 loop spans 15 amino acids. Germline values: CDR1 MNHEY, CDR2 SVGAGI. V lost 5 bases to trimming and J lost 1 base, with 11 bases between them. The CDR3 nucleotides are TGTGCCAGCAGTCTCGGGACACTGAACACCGGGGAGCTGTTTTTT. This encodes CASSLGTLNTGELFF.

The genes are TRBV28 and TRBJ1-2; D is possibly TRBD1 (5 bases). Germline CDR1 MDHEN, CDR2 SYDVKM. The CDR3 covers 12 residues. The V end was cut by 3 bases, the J end by 7 bases, with 9 bases between. For the CDR3, the DNA is TGTGCCAGCAGTTTCCGGGGCGGTGGCTACACCTTC. Translated: CASSFRGGGYTF.

J is TRBJ1-5 and V is TRBV5-6; D remains ambiguous. The V gene lost 0 bases and the J gene lost 7 bases, with 8 bases spanning the gap. The CDR3 consists of 13 residues. The germline CDR1 and CDR2 sequences are SGHDT and YYEEEE. CDR3 region: CASSLGRWQPQHF. The CDR3 DNA reads as TGTGCCAGCAGCTTGGGTAGATGGCAGCCCCAGCATTTT.

The CDR3 loop is CASSSSLGKAFF. As DNA, the CDR3 is TGTGCCAGCAGTTCAAGCCTGGGGAAAGCTTTCTTT. This sequence joins TRBV12-3 or TRBV12-4 and TRBJ1-1, with D uncertain. V was cut by 4 bases and J by 9 bases, with 12 bases left in between. This CDR3 contains 12 residues.

The rearrangement uses TRBV16 and TRBJ2-6; D call uncertain. Germline V lookup: CDR1 KGHSY, CDR2 FQNENV. V shed 1 base and J shed 4 bases, with 8 bases lying between them. The CDR3 runs 15 residues. The CDR3 nucleotides read TGTGCCAGCAGCCAATACCGGGCCGGGGCCAACGTCCTGACTTTC. Translated, it gives CASSQYRAGANVLTF.

The CDR3 spells CASSLFQGSGTEAFF. CDR3 DNA: TGTGCCAGCAGTTTATTCCAGGGTTCGGGAACTGAAGCTTTCTTT. V usage is TRBV27 and J usage is TRBJ1-1; maybe TRBD1 (5 bases). Germline assignment: CDR1 MNHEY and CDR2 SMNVEV (reference sequence). V lost 1 base and J 5 bases, leaving 14 bases between the germline ends. The CDR3 covers 15 residues.

The chain combines TRBV19 with TRBJ1-5; D remains ambiguous. V was clipped by 3 bases and J by 3 bases, with 15 bases between them. The CDR3 covers 16 residues. Germline values: CDR1 LNHDA, CDR2 SQIVND (reference sequence). The CDR3 nucleotides read TGTGCCAGTAGTATGGTCGGAGTCACCTTCAATCAGCCCCAGCATTTT. Amino acid sequence: CASSMVGVTFNQPQHF.

This chain connects TRBV27 to TRBJ2-4, with 8 nucleotides matching TRBD1. The CDR3 covers 14 residues. Germline CDR1 reads MNHEY; CDR2 reads SMNVEV (reference sequence). V trimming: 3 bases; J trimming: 6 bases; junction bases outside the gene matches: 4. This CDR3 is CASSFHGQGNIQYF. CDR3 in DNA: TGTGCCAGCAGTTTCCACGGACAGGGAAACATTCAGTACTTC.

The rearrangement links TRBV14 to TRBJ2-4, with D possibly TRBD1 on 5 matching bases. CDR3 length equals 19 residues. V shed 0 bases and J shed 3 bases, with 21 bases lying between them. The germline V gene has CDR1 SGHDN and CDR2 FVKESK. CDR3 sequence (DNA): TGTGCCAGCAGCCAAGATCTAAGGCGACAGCCCCGTGGCAAAAACATTCAGTACTTC. This gives the protein CASSQDLRRQPRGKNIQYF.

This chain uses TRBV3-1 (or the pseudogene TRBV3-2) with TRBJ2-1; TRBD1 matches at 8 bases. CDR1 is LGHDT, CDR2 YNNKEL, per germline (reference sequence). The CDR3 loop spans 14 amino acids. V lost 0 bases to trimming and J lost 13 bases; unmatched junction nucleotides: 8. The CDR3 loop reads CASSQDVHRGNQFF. DNA for the CDR3: TGTGCCAGCAGCCAAGATGTCCACAGGGGGAACCAGTTCTTC.

The chain links TRBV18 to TRBJ1-2, with D maybe TRBD1 (6 bases). The germline V gene encodes CDR1 KGHSH and CDR2 LQKENI. V lost 5 bases and J lost 4, with 14 bases in between. The CDR3 is 14 amino acids. The CDR3 coding sequence is TGTGCCAGCTCAATACAGGGTCAAAGCTATGGCTACACCTTC. This gives the protein CASSIQGQSYGYTF.

This CDR3 is CASSLGQGSQETQYF. The CDR3 region has the DNA TGCGCCAGCAGCTTAGGACAGGGAAGCCAAGAGACCCAGTACTTC. V gene TRBV5-1 combines with J gene TRBJ2-5; 8 bases match TRBD1. The CDR3 contains 15 residues. Germline V CDR1 and CDR2: SGHRS, YFSETQ. Losses at the gene ends were 2 bases for V and 1 base for J; bases not matched to a gene: 4. Looking up the rest from reference TRBV5-1 and TRBJ2-5 gives the full variable domain: KAGVTQTPRYLIKTRGQQVTLSCSPISGHRSVSWYQQTPGQGLQFLFEYFSETQRNKGNFPGRFSGRQFSNSRSEMNVSTLELGDSALYLCASSLGQGSQETQYFGPGTRLLVL.

V is TRBV9 and J is TRBJ2-3; D could derive from TRBD1 or TRBD2 (5 bases each). The V gene lost 0 bases and the J gene lost 9 bases, with 11 bases spanning the gap. There are 13 residues in the CDR3. Germline-derived CDR1 and CDR2 are SGDLS and YYNGEE. The CDR3 protein is CASSVGSGQTQYF. CDR3 nucleotide sequence: TGTGCCAGCAGCGTAGGATCGGGGCAGACGCAGTATTTT.

The chain is built from TRBV5-1 and TRBJ1-1; D remains unclear. Trimming left V 0 bases short and J 3 bases short, with 6 bases between. This CDR3 has 13 amino acids. Germline V gene data show CDR1 as SGHRS and CDR2 as YFSETQ. The chain's CDR3 is CASSLAADTEAFF. CDR3 coding DNA: TGCGCCAGCAGCTTGGCGGCGGACACTGAAGCTTTCTTT. Variable domain in full (rest from reference TRBV5-1 and TRBJ1-1): KAGVTQTPRYLIKTRGQQVTLSCSPISGHRSVSWYQQTPGQGLQFLFEYFSETQRNKGNFPGRFSGRQFSNSRSEMNVSTLELGDSALYLCASSLAADTEAFFGQGTRLTVV.

The CDR3 bases are TGCGCCAGCAGCTTGGATGCGACTAGCGGGGGCCTCACGAACACCGGGGAGCTGTTTTTT. Its protein product is CASSLDATSGGLTNTGELFF. The rearrangement uses TRBV5-1 and TRBJ2-2, with 12 positions matching TRBD2. Germline V CDR1 and CDR2: SGHRS, YFSETQ. This CDR3 spans 20 amino acids. V gave up 0 bases and J gave up 0 bases; unmatched junction bases: 9.

The J gene is TRBJ2-3, the V gene TRBV6-2 or TRBV6-3; D gene uncertain. The CDR3 covers 17 residues. V gave up 5 bases and J gave up 1 base, with 19 bases separating them. From germline, CDR1 is MNHEY and CDR2 SVGEGT. The CDR3 nucleotides read TGTGCCAGCAGTACACCTCTCCAGGACCCTGGCACAGATACGCAGTATTTT. It specifies CASSTPLQDPGTDTQYF.

The V gene is TRBV18, the J gene TRBJ2-3, with 7 bases lining up with TRBD1. The CDR3 covers 14 residues. Germline V gene lookup returns CDR1 KGHSH and CDR2 LQKENI. V dropped 6 bases and J dropped 1; count of bases not matched to a gene: 4. The CDR3 here is CASSAGQGTDTQYF. In DNA form, the CDR3 reads TGTGCCAGCTCTGCTGGACAGGGCACAGATACGCAGTATTTT.

The V call is TRBV7-9, the J call TRBJ2-1; TRBD2 is a possible D gene (5 bases). V was trimmed by 5 bases and J by 5 bases, leaving 19 bases between them. CDR3 size: 16 residues. Germline CDR1 SEHNR, CDR2 FQNEAQ (reference sequence). The chain's CDR3 is CASSPQKLRAHNEQFF. In DNA form, the CDR3 reads TGTGCCAGCAGCCCACAGAAACTGAGGGCCCACAATGAGCAGTTCTTC.

The chain has TRBV30 and TRBJ1-6; D is unresolved. Germline CDR1 is GTSNPN and CDR2 is SVGIG (reference sequence). V gave up 4 bases and J gave up 4 bases, with 11 bases separating them. The CDR3 is made up of 14 amino acids. The CDR3 DNA reads as TGTGCCTGGACATCACAAGTTTATAATTCACCCCTCCACTTT. This gives the protein CAWTSQVYNSPLHF.

V usage is TRBV5-1 and J usage is TRBJ1-1; D is ambiguous. Germline values: CDR1 SGHRS, CDR2 YFSETQ. V lost 2 bases to trimming and J lost 1 base, with 9 bases between them. The CDR3 loop spans 14 amino acids. The CDR3 is CASSFGTANTEAFF. The CDR3 DNA follows: TGCGCCAGCAGCTTCGGTACAGCGAACACTGAAGCTTTCTTT.

The chain joins TRBV10-1 to TRBJ1-1; D is undetermined. This CDR3 spans 12 amino acids. V lost 9 bases, J lost 5 bases, and 13 bases lay in between. The germline CDR1 and CDR2 sequences are WNHNN and SYGVQD (reference sequence). Here the CDR3 DNA reads TGCGCCAGAACGCCGGGCCCGACTGAAGCTTTCTTT. Protein product: CARTPGPTEAFF.